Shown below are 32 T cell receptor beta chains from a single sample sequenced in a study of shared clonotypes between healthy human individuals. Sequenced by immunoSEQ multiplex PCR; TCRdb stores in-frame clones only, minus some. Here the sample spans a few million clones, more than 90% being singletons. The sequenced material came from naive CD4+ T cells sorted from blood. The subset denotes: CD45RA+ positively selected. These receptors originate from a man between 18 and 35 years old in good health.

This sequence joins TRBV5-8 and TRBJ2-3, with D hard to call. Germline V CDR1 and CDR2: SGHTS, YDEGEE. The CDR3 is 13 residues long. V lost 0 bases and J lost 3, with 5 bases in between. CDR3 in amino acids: CASSLATTDTQYF. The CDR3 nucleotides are TGTGCCAGCAGCTTGGCCACGACAGATACGCAGTATTTT.

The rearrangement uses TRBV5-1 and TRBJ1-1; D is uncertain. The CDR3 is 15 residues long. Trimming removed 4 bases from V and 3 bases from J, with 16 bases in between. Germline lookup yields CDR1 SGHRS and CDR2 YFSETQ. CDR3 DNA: TGCGCCAGCAGCGTTTCGGGGTTGGGCGACACTGAAGCTTTCTTT. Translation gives CASSVSGLGDTEAFF.

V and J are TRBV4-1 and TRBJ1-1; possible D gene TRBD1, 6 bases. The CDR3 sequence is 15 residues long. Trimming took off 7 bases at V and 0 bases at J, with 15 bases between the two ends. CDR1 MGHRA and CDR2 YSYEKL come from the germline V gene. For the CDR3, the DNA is TGCGCCAGCACGTTCCCCGGACAGCTGAACACTGAAGCTTTCTTT. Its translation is CASTFPGQLNTEAFF.

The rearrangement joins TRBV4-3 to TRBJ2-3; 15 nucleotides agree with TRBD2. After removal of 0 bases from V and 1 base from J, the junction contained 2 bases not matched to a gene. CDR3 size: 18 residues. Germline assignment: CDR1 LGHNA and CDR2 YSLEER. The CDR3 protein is CASSQEGLAGGGTDTQYF. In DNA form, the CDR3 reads TGCGCCAGCAGCCAAGAGGGACTAGCGGGAGGAGGCACAGATACGCAGTATTTT.

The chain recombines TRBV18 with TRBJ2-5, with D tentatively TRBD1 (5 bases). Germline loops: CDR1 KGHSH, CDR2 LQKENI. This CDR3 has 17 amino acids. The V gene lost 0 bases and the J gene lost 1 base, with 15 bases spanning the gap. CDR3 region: CASSPPGWQGIQETQYF. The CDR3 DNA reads TGTGCCAGCTCACCACCGGGGTGGCAGGGCATCCAAGAGACCCAGTACTTC.

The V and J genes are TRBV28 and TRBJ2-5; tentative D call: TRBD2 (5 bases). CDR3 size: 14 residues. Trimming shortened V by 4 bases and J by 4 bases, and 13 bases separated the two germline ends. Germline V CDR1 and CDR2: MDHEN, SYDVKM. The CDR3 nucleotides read TGTGCCAGCAGTTGGGAAGGGAGTGGAGAGACCCAGTACTTC. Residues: CASSWEGSGETQYF.

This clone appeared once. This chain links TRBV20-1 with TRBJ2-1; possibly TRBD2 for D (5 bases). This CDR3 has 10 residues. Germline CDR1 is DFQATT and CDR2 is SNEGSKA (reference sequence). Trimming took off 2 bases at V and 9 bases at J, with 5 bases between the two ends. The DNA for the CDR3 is TGCAGTGCTAGACTAGCTGAGCAGTTCTTC. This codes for CSARLAEQFF.

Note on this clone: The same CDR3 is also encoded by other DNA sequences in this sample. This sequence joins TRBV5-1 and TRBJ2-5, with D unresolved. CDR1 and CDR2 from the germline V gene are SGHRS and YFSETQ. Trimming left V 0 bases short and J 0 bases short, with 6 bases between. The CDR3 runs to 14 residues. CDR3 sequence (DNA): TGCGCCAGCAGCTTGGAAGGCCACCAAGAGACCCAGTACTTC. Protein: CASSLEGHQETQYF.

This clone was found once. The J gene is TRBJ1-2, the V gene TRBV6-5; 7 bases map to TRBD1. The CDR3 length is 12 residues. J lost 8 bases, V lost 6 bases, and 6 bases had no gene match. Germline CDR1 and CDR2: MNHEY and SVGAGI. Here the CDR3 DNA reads TGTGCCAGCAGATCCCCGGGACAGGGCTACACCTTC. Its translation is CASRSPGQGYTF.

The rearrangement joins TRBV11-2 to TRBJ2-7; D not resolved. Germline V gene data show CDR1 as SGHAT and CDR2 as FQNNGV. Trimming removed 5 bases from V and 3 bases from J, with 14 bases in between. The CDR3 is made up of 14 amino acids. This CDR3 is CASSATFALYEQYF. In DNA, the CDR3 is TGTGCCAGCAGCGCGACATTCGCCCTCTACGAGCAGTACTTC.

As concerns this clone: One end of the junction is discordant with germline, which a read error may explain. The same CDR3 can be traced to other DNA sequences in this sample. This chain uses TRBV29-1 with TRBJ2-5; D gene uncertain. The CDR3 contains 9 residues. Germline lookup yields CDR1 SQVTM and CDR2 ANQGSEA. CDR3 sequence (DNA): TGCAGCGTCGAAGAGACCCAGTACTTC. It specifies CSVEETQYF.

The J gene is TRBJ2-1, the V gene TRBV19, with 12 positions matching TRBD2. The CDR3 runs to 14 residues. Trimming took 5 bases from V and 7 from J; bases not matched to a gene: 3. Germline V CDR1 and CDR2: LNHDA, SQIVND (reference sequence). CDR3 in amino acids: CASSVGLAGNEQFF. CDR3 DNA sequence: TGTGCCAGTAGTGTAGGACTAGCGGGGAATGAGCAGTTCTTC.

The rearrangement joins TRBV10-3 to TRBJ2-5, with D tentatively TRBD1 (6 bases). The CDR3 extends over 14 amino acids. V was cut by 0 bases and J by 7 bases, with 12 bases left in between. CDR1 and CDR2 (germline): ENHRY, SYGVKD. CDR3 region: CAISESTGRGTQYF. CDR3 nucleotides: TGTGCCATCAGTGAGTCGACGGGCAGGGGGACCCAGTACTTC.

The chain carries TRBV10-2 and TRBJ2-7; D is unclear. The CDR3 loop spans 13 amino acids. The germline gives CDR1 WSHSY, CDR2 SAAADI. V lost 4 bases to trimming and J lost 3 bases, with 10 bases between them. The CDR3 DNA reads TGCGCCAGCAGTGTCCTTTTCCACTACGAGCAGTACTTC. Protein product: CASSVLFHYEQYF.

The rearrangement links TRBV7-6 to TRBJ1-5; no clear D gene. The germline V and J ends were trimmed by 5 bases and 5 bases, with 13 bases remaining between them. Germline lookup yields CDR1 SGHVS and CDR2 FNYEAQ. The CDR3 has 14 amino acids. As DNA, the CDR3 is TGTGCCAGCAGCCAAATGGCCGGTGATCAGCCCCAGCATTTT. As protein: CASSQMAGDQPQHF.

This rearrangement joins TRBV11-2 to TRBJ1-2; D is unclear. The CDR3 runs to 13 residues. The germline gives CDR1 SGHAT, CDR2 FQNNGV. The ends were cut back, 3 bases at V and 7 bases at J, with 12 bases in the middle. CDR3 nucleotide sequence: TGTGCCAGCAGCTTTCTCACACCTAGTGGCTACACCTTC. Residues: CASSFLTPSGYTF.

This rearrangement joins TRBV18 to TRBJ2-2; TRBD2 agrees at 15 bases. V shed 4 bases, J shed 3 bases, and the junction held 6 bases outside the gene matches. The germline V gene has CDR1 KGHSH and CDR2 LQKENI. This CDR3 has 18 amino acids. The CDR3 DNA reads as TGTGCCAGCTCACACGGACTAGCGGGAGGGCCGGACACCGGGGAGCTGTTTTTT. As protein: CASSHGLAGGPDTGELFF.

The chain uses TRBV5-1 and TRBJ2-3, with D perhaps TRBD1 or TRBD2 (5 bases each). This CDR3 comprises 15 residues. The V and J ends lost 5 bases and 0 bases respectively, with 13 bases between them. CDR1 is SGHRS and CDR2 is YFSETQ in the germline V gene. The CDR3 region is CASRNSGASTDTQYF. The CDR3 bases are TGCGCCAGCAGGAACTCCGGGGCTAGCACAGATACGCAGTATTTT.

The CDR3 region has the DNA TGTGCCAGCTCACCGCCCGGAAGGGATTCACCCCTCCACTTT. It yields the protein CASSPPGRDSPLHF. The V gene is TRBV18, the J gene TRBJ1-6, with no clear D. This CDR3 region has 14 residues. Germline CDR1 is KGHSH and CDR2 is LQKENI. V was trimmed by 3 bases and J by 8 bases, leaving 11 bases between them.

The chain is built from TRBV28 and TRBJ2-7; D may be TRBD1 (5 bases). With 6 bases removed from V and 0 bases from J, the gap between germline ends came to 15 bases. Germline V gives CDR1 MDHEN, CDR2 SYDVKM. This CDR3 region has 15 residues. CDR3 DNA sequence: TGTGCCAGCAGCCGAAACCCGCAGGGCTCCTACGAGCAGTACTTC. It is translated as CASSRNPQGSYEQYF.

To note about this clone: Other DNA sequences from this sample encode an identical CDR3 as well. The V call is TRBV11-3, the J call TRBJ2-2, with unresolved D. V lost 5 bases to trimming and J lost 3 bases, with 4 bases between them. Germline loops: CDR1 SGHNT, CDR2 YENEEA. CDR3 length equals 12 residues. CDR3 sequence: CASSLDTGELFF. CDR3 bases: TGTGCCAGCAGCCTCGACACCGGGGAGCTGTTTTTT.

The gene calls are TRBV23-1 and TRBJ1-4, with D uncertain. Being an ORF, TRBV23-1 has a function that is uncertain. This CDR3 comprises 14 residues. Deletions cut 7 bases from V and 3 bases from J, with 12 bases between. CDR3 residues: CASTRSEANEKLFF. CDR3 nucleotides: TGCGCCAGCACTCGGTCTGAGGCTAATGAAAAACTGTTTTTT.

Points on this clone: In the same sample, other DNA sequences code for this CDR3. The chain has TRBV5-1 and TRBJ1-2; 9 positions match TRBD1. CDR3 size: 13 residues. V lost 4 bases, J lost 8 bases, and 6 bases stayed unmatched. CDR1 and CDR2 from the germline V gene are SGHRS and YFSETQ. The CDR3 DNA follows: TGCGCCAGCAGCCTGGGACAGGGTGACGGCTACACCTTC. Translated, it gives CASSLGQGDGYTF.

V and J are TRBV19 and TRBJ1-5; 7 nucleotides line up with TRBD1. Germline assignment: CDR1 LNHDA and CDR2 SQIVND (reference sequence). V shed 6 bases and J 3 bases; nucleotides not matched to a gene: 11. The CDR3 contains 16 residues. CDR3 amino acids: CASRRQGRWDNQPQHF. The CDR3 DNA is TGTGCCAGTAGAAGACAGGGTAGGTGGGACAATCAGCCCCAGCATTTT.

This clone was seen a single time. This CDR3 reads CASSLEGLAGGTQYF. CDR3 DNA sequence: TGTGCCAGCAGCTTAGAAGGCCTAGCGGGGGGGACCCAGTACTTC. The chain carries TRBV11-2 and TRBJ2-5, with 11 bases lining up with TRBD2. The CDR3 extends over 15 amino acids. V lost 0 bases to trimming and J lost 7 bases; unmatched junction nucleotides: 4. The germline V gene encodes CDR1 SGHAT and CDR2 FQNNGV.

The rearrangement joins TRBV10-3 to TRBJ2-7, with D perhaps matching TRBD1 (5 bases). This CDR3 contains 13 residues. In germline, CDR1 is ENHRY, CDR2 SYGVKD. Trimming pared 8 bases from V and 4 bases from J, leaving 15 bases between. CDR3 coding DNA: TGTGCCATCGGGAACCAGACAGCTTACGAGCAGTACTTC. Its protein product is CAIGNQTAYEQYF.

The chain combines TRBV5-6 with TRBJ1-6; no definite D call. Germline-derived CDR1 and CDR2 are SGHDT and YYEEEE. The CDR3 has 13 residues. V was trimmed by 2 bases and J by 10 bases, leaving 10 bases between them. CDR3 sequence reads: CASSLEAGSPLHF. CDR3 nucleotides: TGTGCCAGCAGCTTAGAGGCCGGGTCACCCCTCCACTTT.

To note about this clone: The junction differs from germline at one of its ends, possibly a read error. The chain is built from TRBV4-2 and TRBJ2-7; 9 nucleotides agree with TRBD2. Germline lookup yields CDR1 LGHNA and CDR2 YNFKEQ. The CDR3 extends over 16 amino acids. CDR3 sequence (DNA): TGTGCCAGCAGCGAAGAAGGGGCTAGCGGGGAGTATGAGCAGTACTTC. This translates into CASSEEGASGEYEQYF.

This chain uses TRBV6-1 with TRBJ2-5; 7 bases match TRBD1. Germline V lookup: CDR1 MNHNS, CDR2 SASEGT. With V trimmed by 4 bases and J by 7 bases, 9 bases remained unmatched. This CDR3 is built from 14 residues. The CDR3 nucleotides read TGTGCCAGCAGTGGGCCGGGACAGTGGGGGACCCAGTACTTC. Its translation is CASSGPGQWGTQYF.

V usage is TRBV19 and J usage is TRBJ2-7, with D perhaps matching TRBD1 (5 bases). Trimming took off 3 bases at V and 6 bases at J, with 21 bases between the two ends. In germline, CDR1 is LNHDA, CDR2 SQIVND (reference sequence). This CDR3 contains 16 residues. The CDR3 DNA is TGTGCCAGTAGTATCCCTCCTAAGGGGCGCGTGGTCGAGCAGTACTTC. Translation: CASSIPPKGRVVEQYF. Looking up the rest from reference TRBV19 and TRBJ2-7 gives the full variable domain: DGGITQSPKYLFRKEGQNVTLSCEQNLNHDAMYWYRQDPGQGLRLIYYSQIVNDFQKGDIAEGYSVSREKKESFPLTVTSAQKNPTAFYLCASSIPPKGRVVEQYFGPGTRLTVT.

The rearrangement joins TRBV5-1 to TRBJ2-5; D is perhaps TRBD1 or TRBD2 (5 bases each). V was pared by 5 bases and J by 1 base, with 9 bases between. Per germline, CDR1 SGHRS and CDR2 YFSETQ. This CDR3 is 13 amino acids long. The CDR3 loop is CASSGAGQETQYF. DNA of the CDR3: TGCGCCAGCAGTGGGGCGGGCCAAGAGACCCAGTACTTC. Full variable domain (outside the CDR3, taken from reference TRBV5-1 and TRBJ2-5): KAGVTQTPRYLIKTRGQQVTLSCSPISGHRSVSWYQQTPGQGLQFLFEYFSETQRNKGNFPGRFSGRQFSNSRSEMNVSTLELGDSALYLCASSGAGQETQYFGPGTRLLVL.

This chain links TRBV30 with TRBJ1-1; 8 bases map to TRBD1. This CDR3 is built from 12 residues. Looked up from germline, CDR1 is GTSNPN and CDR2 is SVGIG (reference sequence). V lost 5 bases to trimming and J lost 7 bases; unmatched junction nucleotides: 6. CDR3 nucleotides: TGTGCCTGGGACAGGGGACCCCTTGAAGCTTTCTTT. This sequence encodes CAWDRGPLEAFF.